This T cell receptor (beta chain) was obtained from a study of T cells in Graves' hyperthyroidism and ophthalmopathy. Looking at the study overall: Sampling of peripheral blood happened at initial diagnosis, prior to any treatment. Broader study findings: The majority of expanded thyroid clonotypes above 0.001 also appeared in blood.

Many counts were recorded for this clonotype. Antigen specificity is unknown. The patients, who ranged from 18 to 65 in age, presented with newly diagnosed hyperthyroidism lasting under 2 months. Cells are PBMCs isolated from 10 ml of fresh blood. Germline V gene data show CDR1 as DFQATT and CDR2 as SNEGSKA (reference sequence). The V gene end was trimmed by 3 bases and the J gene end by 2 bases; junction bases not matched to a gene: 13. The length of the CDR3 is 17 residues. RNA transcripts served as the template for amplifying TCR beta CDR3 regions. An initial round of RT-PCR targeting the TCR CDR3 relied on the HTBI primer set. TCRdb processed the multiplex PCR reads anew with MiXCR; each CDR3 protein has one entry. The repertoire consists of approximately 600,000 distinct CDR3 sequences, with around 15% occurring once and the leading ten covering over 3.5%.

This receptor was identified in a woman in her thirties with Graves' hyperthyroidism. The sample taken for sequencing was blood. The chain couples TRBV20-1 to TRBJ1-5; 7 nucleotides match TRBD1. CDR3 in amino acids: CSASKGSLGQGNQPQHF. The CDR3, as DNA: TGCAGTGCTAGTAAGGGCTCCCTAGGACAGGGCAATCAGCCCCAGCATTTT.